The 10 T cell receptor beta chains in this list originate from one sample, sequenced in a study of blood T cell repertoires in COVID-19. TCRdb's table, derived via immunoSEQ multiplex PCR, lists solely in-frame clones and lacks some. Of roughly 87,000 clones listed, around nine tenths are singletons. What was sequenced was peripheral blood. The receptors here all came from a man aged 35-49 years with acute or convalescent COVID-19.

The chain carries TRBV7-2 and TRBJ2-3, with TRBD2 matching 10 bases. Per the germline V gene, CDR1 is SGHTA and CDR2 is FQGNSA. Unmatched junction bases numbered 5, after V lost 3 bases and J lost 2 bases. The CDR3 is 16 amino acids. The CDR3 DNA reads as TGTGCCAGCAGCTTGGTAGCGGGGGGAACCACAGATACGCAGTATTTT. Translating it yields CASSLVAGGTTDTQYF. Variable domain in full (rest from reference TRBV7-2 and TRBJ2-3): GAGVSQSPSNKVTEKGKDVELRCDPISGHTALYWYRQSLGQGLEFLIYFQGNSAPDKSGLPSDRFSAERTGGSVSTLTIQRTQQEDSAVYLCASSLVAGGTTDTQYFGPGTRLTVL.

The sample holds a few counts of this clone. The chain joins TRBV9 to TRBJ1-1; no definite D call. In germline, CDR1 is SGDLS, CDR2 YYNGEE. The CDR3 loop spans 14 amino acids. Trimming stripped 3 bases from V and 10 bases from J, with 19 bases between. The CDR3 spells CASSALSSTRGAFF. The CDR3, as DNA: TGTGCCAGCAGCGCCCTAAGTAGTACCCGAGGAGCTTTCTTT.

V is TRBV5-1 and J is TRBJ2-7; D remains unclear. The CDR3 is made up of 15 amino acids. From germline, CDR1 is SGHRS and CDR2 YFSETQ. V shed 3 bases and J shed 0 bases, with 13 bases lying between them. CDR3 nucleotide sequence: TGCGCCAGCAGCTCTCAGGTGCTACCCTCCTACGAGCAGTACTTC. It is translated as CASSSQVLPSYEQYF.

This rearrangement joins TRBV18 to TRBJ1-5; perhaps TRBD1 as D (6 bases). Trimming removed 1 base at V and 2 bases at J, with 9 bases between. There are 15 residues in the CDR3. CDR1 is KGHSH, CDR2 LQKENI, per germline. In DNA, the CDR3 is TGTGCCAGCTCACCACGGGAGGGGGGCAATCAGCCCCAGCATTTT. The encoded protein is CASSPREGGNQPQHF.

This clone was recorded only once. The chain recombines TRBV7-2 with TRBJ1-5, with D perhaps matching TRBD1 (5 bases). The CDR3 is 17 amino acids. Trimming removed 0 bases at V and 0 bases at J, with 12 bases between. CDR1 and CDR2 from the germline V gene are SGHTA and FQGNSA. CDR3 bases: TGTGCCAGCAGCTTAGCAGCGACAGCAAATAGCAATCAGCCCCAGCATTTT. The encoded protein is CASSLAATANSNQPQHF.

This sequence joins TRBV11-3 and TRBJ2-1; TRBD2 is a possible D gene (6 bases). CDR1 and CDR2 from the germline V gene are SGHNT and YENEEA. Trimming took 4 bases from V and 2 from J, leaving 12 bases between them. The CDR3 consists of 15 residues. The CDR3 is CASSSGGIPYNEQFF. The CDR3 DNA sequence: TGTGCCAGCAGCTCTGGGGGGATTCCCTACAATGAGCAGTTCTTC.

This clone was observed a handful of times. The chain links TRBV5-4 to TRBJ1-1; D is unclear. Germline CDR1 is SGHNT and CDR2 is YYREEE (reference sequence). Trimming left V 1 base short and J 3 bases short, with 7 bases between. The CDR3 totals 13 residues. The CDR3 reads CASSLFGYTEAFF. CDR3 nucleotides: TGTGCCAGCAGCTTGTTCGGGTACACTGAAGCTTTCTTT.

The J gene is TRBJ2-7, the V gene TRBV29-1, with D possibly TRBD2 on 6 matching bases. CDR3 length: 12 residues. CDR1 and CDR2 (germline): SQVTM, ANQGSEA. Trimming left V 1 base short and J 4 bases short, with 8 bases between. CDR3 coding DNA: TGCAGCGTTGAAGGGGGGAGGTACGAGCAGTACTTC. Translation gives CSVEGGRYEQYF.

V and J are TRBV5-1 and TRBJ1-6; possibly TRBD1 for D (6 bases). V was shortened by 1 base and J by 7 bases, with 12 bases between the two germline ends. Germline CDR1 and CDR2: SGHRS and YFSETQ. The CDR3 has 15 amino acids. The DNA for the CDR3 is TGCGCCAGCAGCTTGTTTGGGACAAGCAATTCACCCCTCCACTTT. Translated: CASSLFGTSNSPLHF. The full variable domain, completed using reference TRBV5-1 and TRBJ1-6, is KAGVTQTPRYLIKTRGQQVTLSCSPISGHRSVSWYQQTPGQGLQFLFEYFSETQRNKGNFPGRFSGRQFSNSRSEMNVSTLELGDSALYLCASSLFGTSNSPLHFGNGTRLTVT.

This clone rates as medium-sized (0.01 to 0.1%). The V call is TRBV14, the J call TRBJ1-1, with TRBD1 matching over 9 bases. From germline, CDR1 is SGHDN and CDR2 FVKESK. The CDR3 is 15 amino acids. The V and J ends lost 4 bases and 1 base, in that order; junction bases with no gene match: 4. For the CDR3, the DNA is TGTGCCAGCAGCCCTAGACAGGGGGAGAACACTGAAGCTTTCTTT. This translates into CASSPRQGENTEAFF.